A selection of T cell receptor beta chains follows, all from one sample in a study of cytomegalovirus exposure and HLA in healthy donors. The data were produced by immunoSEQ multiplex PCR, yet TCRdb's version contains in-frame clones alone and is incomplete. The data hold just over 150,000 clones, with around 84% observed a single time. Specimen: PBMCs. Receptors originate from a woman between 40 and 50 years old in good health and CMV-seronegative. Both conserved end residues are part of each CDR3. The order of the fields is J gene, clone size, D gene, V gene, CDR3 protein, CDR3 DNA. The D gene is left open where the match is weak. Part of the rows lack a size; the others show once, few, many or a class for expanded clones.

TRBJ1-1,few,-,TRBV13,CASSRGANTEAFF,TGTGCCAGCAGTCGGGGGGCTAACACTGAAGCTTTCTTT
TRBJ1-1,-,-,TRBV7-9,CASRLSGGDEAFF,TGTGCCAGCAGGCTTAGCGGAGGAGATGAAGCTTTCTTT
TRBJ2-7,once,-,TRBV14,CASSQLTGLYEQYF,TGTGCCAGCAGCCAACTTACAGGGCTCTACGAGCAGTACTTC
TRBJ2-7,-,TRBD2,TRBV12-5,CASGLVAGVSYEQYF,TGTGCTAGTGGTTTGGTCGCGGGGGTCTCCTACGAGCAGTACTTC
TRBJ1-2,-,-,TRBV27,CASIGSKGATNGYTF,TGTGCCAGCATAGGCAGCAAAGGGGCAACTAATGGCTACACCTTC
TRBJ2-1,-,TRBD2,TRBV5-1,CASSFAGGAEDEQFF,TGCGCCAGCAGCTTTGCGGGGGGGGCCGAGGATGAGCAGTTCTTC
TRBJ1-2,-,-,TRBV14,CASSQSDFPGYGYTF,TGTGCCAGCAGCCAATCGGACTTCCCGGGCTATGGCTACACCTTC
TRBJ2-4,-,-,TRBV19,CASSIKRATKNIQYF,TGTGCCAGTAGTATAAAGCGGGCTACCAAAAACATTCAGTACTTC
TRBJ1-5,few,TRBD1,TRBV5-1,CASSLGGLDQPQHF,TGCGCCAGCAGCTTAGGGGGCCTCGATCAGCCCCAGCATTTT
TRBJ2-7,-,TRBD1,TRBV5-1,CASSRDRSYEQYF,TGCGCCAGCAGTCGGGACAGGAGCTACGAGCAGTACTTC
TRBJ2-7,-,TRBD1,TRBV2,CASSRDRGYEQYF,TGTGCCAGCAGCCGGGACAGGGGCTACGAGCAGTACTTC
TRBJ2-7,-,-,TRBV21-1,CASSKGAGGYEQYF,TGTGCCAGCAGCAAAGGGGCGGGGGGATACGAGCAGTACTTC
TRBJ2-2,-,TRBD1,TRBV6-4,CASSGGQNNANTGELFF,TGTGCCAGCAGTGGGGGACAGAATAACGCGAACACCGGGGAGCTGTTTTTT
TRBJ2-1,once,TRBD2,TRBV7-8,CASRHTKGLAGGYNEQFF,TGTGCCAGCAGACATACGAAGGGCCTAGCGGGGGGCTACAATGAGCAGTTCTTC
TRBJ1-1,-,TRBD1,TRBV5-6,CASSLIHGPKGGPEAFF,TGTGCCAGCAGCTTAATTCACGGGCCCAAAGGGGGCCCTGAAGCTTTCTTT
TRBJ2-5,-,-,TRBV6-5,CASSFAGFSVQETQYF,TGTGCCAGCAGTTTCGCAGGATTTTCGGTTCAAGAGACCCAGTACTTC
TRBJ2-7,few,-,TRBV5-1,CASSLGGHDSYEQYF,TGCGCCAGCAGCTTGGGTGGACACGACTCCTACGAGCAGTACTTC
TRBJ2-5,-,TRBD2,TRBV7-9,CASSLSGASETQYF,TGTGCCAGCAGCTTAAGCGGGGCGTCAGAGACCCAGTACTTC
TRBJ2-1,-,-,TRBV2,CASSEFPWGGPRDEQFF,TGTGCCAGCAGTGAATTCCCTTGGGGGGGGCCCCGGGATGAGCAGTTCTTC
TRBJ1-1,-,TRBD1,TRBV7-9,CASSLEGTANTEAFF,TGTGCCAGCAGCTTAGAAGGGACAGCGAACACTGAAGCTTTCTTT
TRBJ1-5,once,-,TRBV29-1,CSVGGGRDQPQHF,TGCAGCGTTGGTGGAGGGAGGGATCAGCCCCAGCATTTT
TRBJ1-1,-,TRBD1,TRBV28,CASSLRQGGNTEAFF,TGTGCCAGCAGTTTAAGACAGGGGGGGAACACTGAAGCTTTCTTT
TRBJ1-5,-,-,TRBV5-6,CASSLAVRETPQHF,TGTGCCAGCAGCTTGGCTGTCAGGGAAACTCCCCAGCATTTT
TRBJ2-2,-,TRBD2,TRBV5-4,CASSSGLAGGVNTGELFF,TGTGCCAGCAGCTCGGGACTAGCGGGGGGCGTGAACACCGGGGAGCTGTTTTTT
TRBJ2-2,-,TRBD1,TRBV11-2,CASSLDRGYTGELFF,TGTGCCAGCAGCCTTGACAGGGGGTACACCGGGGAGCTGTTTTTT
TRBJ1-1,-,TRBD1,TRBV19,CASSIKATGGRTEAFF,TGTGCCAGTAGTATTAAAGCGACAGGGGGCCGCACTGAAGCTTTCTTT
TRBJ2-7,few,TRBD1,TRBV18,CASSRPGGDEQYF,TGTGCCAGCTCACGACCAGGGGGCGATGAGCAGTACTTC